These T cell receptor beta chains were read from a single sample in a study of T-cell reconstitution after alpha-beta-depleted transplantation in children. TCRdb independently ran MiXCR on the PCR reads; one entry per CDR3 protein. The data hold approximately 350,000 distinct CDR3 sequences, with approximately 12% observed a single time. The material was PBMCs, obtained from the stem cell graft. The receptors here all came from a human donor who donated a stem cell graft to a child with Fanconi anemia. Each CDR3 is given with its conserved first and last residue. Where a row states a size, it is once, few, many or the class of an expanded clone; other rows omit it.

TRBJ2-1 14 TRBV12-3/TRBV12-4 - CASNSGPSYNEQFF
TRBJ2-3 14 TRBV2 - CAIPGRGGTDTQYF
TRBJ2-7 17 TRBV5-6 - CASSLPSAGGSSYEQYF
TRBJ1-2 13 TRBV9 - CASSVVENYGYTF
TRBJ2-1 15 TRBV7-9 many CASSPALAEKNEQFF
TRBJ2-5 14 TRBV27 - CASSLIPGIATQYF
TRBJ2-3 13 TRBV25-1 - CASSVRVTDTQYF
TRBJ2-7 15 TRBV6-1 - CASRIRDRGLYEQYF
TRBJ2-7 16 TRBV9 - CASSVATAYVGVEQYF
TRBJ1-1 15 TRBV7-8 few CASSILQGDDTEAFF
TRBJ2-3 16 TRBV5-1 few CASSLALAGEADTQYF
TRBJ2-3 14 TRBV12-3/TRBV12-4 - CASRLAGGPDTQYF
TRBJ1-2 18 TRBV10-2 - CASSETIRTSRRLYGYTF
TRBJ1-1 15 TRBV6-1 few CASSEVTGGAAEAFF
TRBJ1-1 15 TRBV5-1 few CASSSGQYANTEAFF
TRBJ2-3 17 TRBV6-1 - CASSELGLAGKRDTQYF
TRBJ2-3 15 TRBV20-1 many CSASLLARFPDTQYF
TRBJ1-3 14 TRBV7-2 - CASRQRGSGNTIYF
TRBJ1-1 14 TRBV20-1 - CSATRDRGPTEAFF
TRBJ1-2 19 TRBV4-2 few CASSQDRSRGRNLGYGYTF
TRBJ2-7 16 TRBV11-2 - CASSPISGGFLGEQYF
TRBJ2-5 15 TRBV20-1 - CSASPAGLTQETQYF